The clone carrying this TCR beta chain is medium-sized (0.01 to 0.1%) in the sample. As yet, its antigen is unknown. This sample was included in a study of vaccination and CD4 T cells after COVID-19. Overall study context: Stimulation used overlapping spike peptides from SARS-CoV-2, HCoV-NL63, HCoV-OC43 and HCoV-229E. Study-wide results and limits: Convalescent participants were relatively few, and none had early post-infection timepoints studied.

At the Johns Hopkins FTIC core, DNA taken from cultured CD4+ T cells was sequenced by way of the Oncomine TCR Beta short-read assay. TCRdb re-called the PCR reads through MiXCR, storing one row per CDR3 protein. The data contain thousands of distinct CDR3 sequences, around 79% of them singletons. This sample's treatment: approximately nine-day PBMC culture with coronavirus spike peptide pools or control peptides (ViraFEST assay). For ViraFEST, peptide pools expanded antigen-specific T cells, after which the TCRs were sequenced. There were positive PCR dates ranging from March to December 2020, all predating US Alpha, Beta and Delta variants. The CDR3 totals 15 residues. Between the trimmed V and J ends, which lost 5 bases and 4 bases, there was a span of 12 bases. Germline-derived CDR1 and CDR2 are MNHEY and SMNVEV (reference sequence).

Sequencing used CD4+ T cells from blood, cultured in vitro. This TCR derives from a human donor who had recovered from COVID-19. The chain joins TRBV27 to TRBJ1-6; the D gene is possibly TRBD1 (6 bases). CDR3 sequence reads: CASSTRTAYNSPLHF. The CDR3, as DNA: TGTGCCAGCAGTACAAGGACAGCTTATAATTCACCCCTCCACTTT.